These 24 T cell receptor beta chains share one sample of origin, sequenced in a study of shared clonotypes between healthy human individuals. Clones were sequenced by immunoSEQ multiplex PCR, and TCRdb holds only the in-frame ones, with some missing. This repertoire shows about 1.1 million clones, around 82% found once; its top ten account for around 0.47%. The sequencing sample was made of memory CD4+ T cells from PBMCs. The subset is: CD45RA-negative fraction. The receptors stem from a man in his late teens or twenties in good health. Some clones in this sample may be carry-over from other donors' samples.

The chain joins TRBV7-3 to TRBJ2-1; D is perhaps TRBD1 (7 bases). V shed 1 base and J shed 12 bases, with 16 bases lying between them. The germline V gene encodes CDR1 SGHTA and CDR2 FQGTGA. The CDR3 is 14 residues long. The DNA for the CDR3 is TGTGCCAGCAGCTTAATGGAGGGGGCCAGAGTGCAGTTCTTC. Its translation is CASSLMEGARVQFF.

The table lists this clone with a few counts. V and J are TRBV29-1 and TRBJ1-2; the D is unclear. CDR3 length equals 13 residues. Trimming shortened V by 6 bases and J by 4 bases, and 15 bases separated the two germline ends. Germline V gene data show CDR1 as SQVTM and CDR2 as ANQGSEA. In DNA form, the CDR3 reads TGCAGCGTGGATGGAGCTCGGAGCTATGGCTACACCTTC. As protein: CSVDGARSYGYTF.

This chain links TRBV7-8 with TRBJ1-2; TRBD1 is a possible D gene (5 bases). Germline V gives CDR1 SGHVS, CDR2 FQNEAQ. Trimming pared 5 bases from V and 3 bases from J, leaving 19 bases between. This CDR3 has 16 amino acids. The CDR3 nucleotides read TGTGCCAGCAGCAATGGGCTCCGGGACCGAGACTATGGCTACACCTTC. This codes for CASSNGLRDRDYGYTF. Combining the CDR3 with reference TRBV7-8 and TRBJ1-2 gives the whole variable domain GAGVSQSPRYKVAKRGQDVALRCDPISGHVSLFWYQQALGQGPEFLTYFQNEAQLDKSGLPSDRFFAERPEGSVSTLKIQRTQQEDSAVYLCASSNGLRDRDYGYTFGSGTRLTVV.

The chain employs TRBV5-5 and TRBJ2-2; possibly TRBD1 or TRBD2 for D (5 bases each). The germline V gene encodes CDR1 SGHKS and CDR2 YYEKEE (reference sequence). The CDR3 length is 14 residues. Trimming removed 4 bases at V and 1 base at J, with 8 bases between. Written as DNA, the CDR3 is TGTGCCAGCAGCCGGGACGGGAACACCGGGGAGCTGTTTTTT. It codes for CASSRDGNTGELFF.

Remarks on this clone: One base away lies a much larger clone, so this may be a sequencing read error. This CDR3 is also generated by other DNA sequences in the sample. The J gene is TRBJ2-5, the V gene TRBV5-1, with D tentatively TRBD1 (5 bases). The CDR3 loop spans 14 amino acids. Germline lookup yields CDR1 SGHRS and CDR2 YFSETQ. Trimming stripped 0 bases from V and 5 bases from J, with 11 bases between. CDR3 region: CASSLGSRAETQYF. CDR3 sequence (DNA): TGCGCCAGCAGCTTGGGGTCCAGGGCGGAGACCCAGTACTTC. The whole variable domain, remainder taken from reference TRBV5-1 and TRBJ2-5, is KAGVTQTPRYLIKTRGQQVTLSCSPISGHRSVSWYQQTPGQGLQFLFEYFSETQRNKGNFPGRFSGRQFSNSRSEMNVSTLELGDSALYLCASSLGSRAETQYFGPGTRLLVL.

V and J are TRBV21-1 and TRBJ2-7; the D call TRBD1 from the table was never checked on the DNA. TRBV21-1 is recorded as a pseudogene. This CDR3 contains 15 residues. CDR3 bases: TGTGCCAGCAGCAGAGCGACCGGGACATCCTACGAGCAGTACTTC. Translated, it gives CASSRATGTSYEQYF.

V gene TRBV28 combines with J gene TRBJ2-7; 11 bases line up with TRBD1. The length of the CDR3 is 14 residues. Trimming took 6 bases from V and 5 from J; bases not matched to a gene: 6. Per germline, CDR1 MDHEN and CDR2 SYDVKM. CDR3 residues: CASSSPGQGDEQYF. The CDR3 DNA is TGTGCCAGCAGCTCCCCGGGACAGGGGGACGAGCAGTACTTC.

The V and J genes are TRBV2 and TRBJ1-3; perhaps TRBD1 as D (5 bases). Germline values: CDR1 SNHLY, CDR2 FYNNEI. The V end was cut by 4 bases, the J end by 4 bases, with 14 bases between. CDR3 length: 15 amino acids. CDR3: CASSGTGLGGNTIYF. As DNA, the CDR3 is TGTGCCAGCAGTGGGACGGGGCTAGGAGGAAACACCATATATTTT.

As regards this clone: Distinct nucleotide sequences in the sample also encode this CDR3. CDR3 protein: CASSLVRGSYNEQFF. The CDR3 bases are TGTGCCAGCAGCTTGGTCAGGGGTTCCTACAATGAGCAGTTCTTC. The V and J genes are TRBV11-2 and TRBJ2-1, with a tentative D call TRBD1 (6 bases). CDR1 is SGHAT and CDR2 is FQNNGV in the germline V gene. This CDR3 is built from 15 residues. Between the trimmed V and J ends, which lost 3 bases and 1 base, there was a span of 10 bases. Full variable domain (remainder filled in from reference TRBV11-2 and TRBJ2-1): EAGVAQSPRYKIIEKRQSVAFWCNPISGHATLYWYQQILGQGPKLLIQFQNNGVVDDSQLPKDRFSAERLKGVDSTLKIQPAKLEDSAVYLCASSLVRGSYNEQFFGPGTRLTVL.

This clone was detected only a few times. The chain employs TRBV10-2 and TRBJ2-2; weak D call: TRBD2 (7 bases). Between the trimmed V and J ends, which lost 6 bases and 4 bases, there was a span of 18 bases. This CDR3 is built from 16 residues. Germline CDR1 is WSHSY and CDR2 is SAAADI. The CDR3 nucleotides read TGCGCCAGCAGCCCTCGGGGGGCAAAAAGCACCGGGGAGCTGTTTTTT. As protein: CASSPRGAKSTGELFF.

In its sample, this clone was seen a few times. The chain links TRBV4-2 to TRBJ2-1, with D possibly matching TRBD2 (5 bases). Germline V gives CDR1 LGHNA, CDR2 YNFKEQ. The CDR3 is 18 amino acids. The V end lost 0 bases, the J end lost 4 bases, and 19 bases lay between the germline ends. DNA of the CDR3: TGTGCCAGCAGCCAAGATAGTCCCGGACTCCGGCCATACAATGAGCAGTTCTTC. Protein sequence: CASSQDSPGLRPYNEQFF.

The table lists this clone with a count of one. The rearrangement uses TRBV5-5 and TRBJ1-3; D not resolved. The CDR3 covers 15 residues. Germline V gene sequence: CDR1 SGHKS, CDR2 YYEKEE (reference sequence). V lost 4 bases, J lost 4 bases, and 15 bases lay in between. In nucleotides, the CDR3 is TGTGCCAGCAGCAAACTTCGGGGAACCGGAAACACCATATATTTT. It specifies CASSKLRGTGNTIYF.

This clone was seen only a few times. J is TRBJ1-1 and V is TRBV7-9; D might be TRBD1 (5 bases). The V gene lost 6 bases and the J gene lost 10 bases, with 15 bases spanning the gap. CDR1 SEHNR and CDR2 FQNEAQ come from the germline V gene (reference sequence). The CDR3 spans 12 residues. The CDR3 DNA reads TGTGCCAGCAGTTTGCGCAGGGATGGAGCTTTCTTT. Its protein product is CASSLRRDGAFF.

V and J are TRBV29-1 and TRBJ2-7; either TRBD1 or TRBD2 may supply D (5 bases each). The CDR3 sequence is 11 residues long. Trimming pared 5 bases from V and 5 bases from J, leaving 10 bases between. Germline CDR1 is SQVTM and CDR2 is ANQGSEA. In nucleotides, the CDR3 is TGCAGCGTTCTTGAGGGGAACGAGCAGTACTTC. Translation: CSVLEGNEQYF.

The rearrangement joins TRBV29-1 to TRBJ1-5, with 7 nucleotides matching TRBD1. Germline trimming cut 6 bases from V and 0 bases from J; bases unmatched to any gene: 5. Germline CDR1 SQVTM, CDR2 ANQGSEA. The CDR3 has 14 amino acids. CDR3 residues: CSVATGNSNQPQHF. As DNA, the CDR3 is TGCAGCGTGGCGACAGGGAATAGCAATCAGCCCCAGCATTTT.

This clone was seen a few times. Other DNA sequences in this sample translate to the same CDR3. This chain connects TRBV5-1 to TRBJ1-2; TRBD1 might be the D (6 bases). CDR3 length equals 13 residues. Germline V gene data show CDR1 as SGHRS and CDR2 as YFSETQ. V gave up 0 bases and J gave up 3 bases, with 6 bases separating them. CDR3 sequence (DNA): TGCGCCAGCAGCTTGGAGGGGGACTATGGCTACACCTTC. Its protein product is CASSLEGDYGYTF. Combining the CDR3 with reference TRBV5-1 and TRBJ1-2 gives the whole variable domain KAGVTQTPRYLIKTRGQQVTLSCSPISGHRSVSWYQQTPGQGLQFLFEYFSETQRNKGNFPGRFSGRQFSNSRSEMNVSTLELGDSALYLCASSLEGDYGYTFGSGTRLTVV.

CDR3 coding DNA: TGCGCCAGCAGCTCGGGACCGGGGGACCTCACTCCAAGGACCCAGTACTTC. Translated: CASSSGPGDLTPRTQYF. The chain links TRBV5-1 to TRBJ2-5; a possible D gene is TRBD2 (6 bases). The CDR3 spans 17 residues. V was shortened by 3 bases and J by 7 bases, with 25 bases between the two germline ends. The germline CDR1 and CDR2 sequences are SGHRS and YFSETQ.

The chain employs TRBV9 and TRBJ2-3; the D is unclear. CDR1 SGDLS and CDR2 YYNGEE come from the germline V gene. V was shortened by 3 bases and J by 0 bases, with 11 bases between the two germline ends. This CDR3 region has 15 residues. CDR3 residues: CASSGIAQSTDTQYF. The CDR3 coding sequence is TGTGCCAGCAGCGGAATAGCCCAGAGCACAGATACGCAGTATTTT.

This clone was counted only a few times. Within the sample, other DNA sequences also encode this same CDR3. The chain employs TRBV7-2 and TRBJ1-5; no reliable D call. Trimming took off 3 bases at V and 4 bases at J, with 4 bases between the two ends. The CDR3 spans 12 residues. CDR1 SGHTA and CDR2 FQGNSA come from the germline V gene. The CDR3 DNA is TGTGCCAGCAGCTTTTTTAATCAGCCCCAGCATTTT. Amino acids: CASSFFNQPQHF.

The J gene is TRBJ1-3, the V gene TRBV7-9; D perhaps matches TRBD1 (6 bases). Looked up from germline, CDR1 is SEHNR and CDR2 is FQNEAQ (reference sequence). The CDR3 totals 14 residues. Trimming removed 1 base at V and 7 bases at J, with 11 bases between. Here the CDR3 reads CASSLGQVGNTIYF. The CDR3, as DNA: TGTGCCAGCAGCTTAGGACAGGTCGGGAACACCATATATTTT.

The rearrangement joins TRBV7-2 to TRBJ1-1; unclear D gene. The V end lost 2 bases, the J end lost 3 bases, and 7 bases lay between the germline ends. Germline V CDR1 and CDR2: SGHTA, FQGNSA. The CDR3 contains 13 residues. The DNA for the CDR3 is TGTGCCAGCAGCTTACTTCTGGACACTGAAGCTTTCTTT. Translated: CASSLLLDTEAFF.

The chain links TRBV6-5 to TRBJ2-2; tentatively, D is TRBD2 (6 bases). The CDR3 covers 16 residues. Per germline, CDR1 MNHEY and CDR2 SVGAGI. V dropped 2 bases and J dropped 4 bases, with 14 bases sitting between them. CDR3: CASSYRAGSGTGELFF. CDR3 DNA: TGTGCCAGCAGTTACAGGGCGGGGTCGGGCACCGGGGAGCTGTTTTTT.

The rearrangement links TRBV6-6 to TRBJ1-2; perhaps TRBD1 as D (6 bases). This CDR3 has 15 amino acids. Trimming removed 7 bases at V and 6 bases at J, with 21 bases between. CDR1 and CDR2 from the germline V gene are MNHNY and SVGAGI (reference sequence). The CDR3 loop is CASTDTNGQGNGYTF. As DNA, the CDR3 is TGTGCCAGCACTGACACAAATGGGCAGGGGAATGGCTACACCTTC.

This CDR3 reads CASSLGRYTEQFF. The CDR3 coding sequence is TGTGCCAGCAGCTTAGGGCGTTACACGGAGCAGTTCTTC. The genes are TRBV7-3 and TRBJ2-1; D remains unclear. CDR1 and CDR2 (germline): SGHTA, FQGTGA. The CDR3 consists of 13 residues. Trimming shortened V by 2 bases and J by 10 bases, and 12 bases separated the two germline ends.